This TCR beta chain is drawn from a study of early T cells in non-severe SARS-CoV-2 infection. Across the whole study: Bulk RNA taken from unsorted whole blood was sequenced, leaving chains unpaired. Notes on the study in general: VDJdb matching skewed toward anti-spike CD8 responses, missing private and CD4 specificities.

With respect to this clonotype: Its antigen is still unknown.

The V and J ends lost 4 bases and 3 bases, in that order; junction bases with no gene match: 4. The CDR3 contains 14 residues. Germline V CDR1 and CDR2: MNHEY, SVGAGI. Researchers attached unique molecular identifiers to individual cDNA molecules. MiXCR was run by TCRdb on the 5' RACE reads, yielding one entry per CDR3 protein. The sample records roughly 92,000 distinct CDR3 sequences, approximately 12% being singletons. This clonotype was sampled from an adult who was a healthcare worker with PCR-confirmed SARS-CoV-2 infection or an uninfected control (not recorded which). This sample comprised whole blood, obtained at baseline. The chain links TRBV6-5 to TRBJ2-7; 9 nucleotides match TRBD1. The CDR3 DNA follows: TGTGCCAGCAGTTCGGGACAGGGCCTCTACGAGCAGTACTTC. It specifies CASSSGQGLYEQYF.